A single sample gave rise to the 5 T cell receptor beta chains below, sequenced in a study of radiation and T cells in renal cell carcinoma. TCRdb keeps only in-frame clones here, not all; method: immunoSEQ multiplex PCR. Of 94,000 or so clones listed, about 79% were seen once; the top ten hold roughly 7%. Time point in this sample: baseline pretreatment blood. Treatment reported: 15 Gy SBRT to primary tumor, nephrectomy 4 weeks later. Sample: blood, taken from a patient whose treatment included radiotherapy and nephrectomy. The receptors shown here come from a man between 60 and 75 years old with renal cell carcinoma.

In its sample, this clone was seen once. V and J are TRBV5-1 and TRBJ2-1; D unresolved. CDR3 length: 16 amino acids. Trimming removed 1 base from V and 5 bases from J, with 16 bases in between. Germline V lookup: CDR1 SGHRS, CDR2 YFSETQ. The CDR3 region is CASSLNVAAGNNEQFF. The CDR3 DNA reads TGCGCCAGCAGCTTGAATGTTGCGGCTGGGAACAATGAGCAGTTCTTC.

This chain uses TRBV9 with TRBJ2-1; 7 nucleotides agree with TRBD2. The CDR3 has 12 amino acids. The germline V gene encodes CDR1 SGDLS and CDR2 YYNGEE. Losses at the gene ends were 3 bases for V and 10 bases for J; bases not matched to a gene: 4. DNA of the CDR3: TGTGCCAGCAGCGCCTATAGCGGGGAGCAGTTCTTC. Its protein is CASSAYSGEQFF.

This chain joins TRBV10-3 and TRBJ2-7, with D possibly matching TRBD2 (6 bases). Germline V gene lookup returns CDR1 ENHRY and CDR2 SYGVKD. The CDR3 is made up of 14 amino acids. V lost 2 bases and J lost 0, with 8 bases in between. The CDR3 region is CAISEVGGSYEQYF. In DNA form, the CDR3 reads TGTGCCATCAGTGAGGTGGGGGGCTCCTACGAGCAGTACTTC.

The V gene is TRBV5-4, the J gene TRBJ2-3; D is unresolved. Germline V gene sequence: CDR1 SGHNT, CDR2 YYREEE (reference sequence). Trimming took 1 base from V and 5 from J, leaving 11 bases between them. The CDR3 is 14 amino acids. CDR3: CASSLSGFEDTQYF. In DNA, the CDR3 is TGTGCCAGCAGCTTGTCCGGGTTCGAAGATACGCAGTATTTT.

The CDR3 region has the DNA TGCAGCGTTGGGACTCCCCATCCTAGCTCCTACAATGAGCAGTTCTTC. Protein product: CSVGTPHPSSYNEQFF. The gene calls are TRBV29-1 and TRBJ2-1; possible D gene TRBD2, 5 bases. Trimming removed 4 bases at V and 0 bases at J, with 16 bases between. The germline CDR1 and CDR2 sequences are SQVTM and ANQGSEA. This CDR3 is built from 16 residues.